One sample yielded the 32 T cell receptor beta chains listed below, sequenced in a study of a mutant IDH1 vaccine in newly diagnosed glioma (dated by TCRdb to about 2021). These receptors are not linked to any known antigen. The library was obtained by the immunoSEQ multiplex PCR assay. TCRdb obtained this table from immuneACCESS and retained in-frame rearrangements with V and J assigned. These tables miss some clones; where compared with another copy, unresolved V genes account for less than half of the shortfall, and the remainder is unexplained. This sample comprises tens of thousands of clones, 78% of them detected only once. The top ten constitute around 6.6% of the sample. Taken with the paper, the label for time point translates to: week 23, last vaccination. Each vaccine dose was 300 ug of a 20-mer mutant IDH1 peptide in Montanide, given subcutaneously with topical imiquimod. Material: PBMCs, obtained from a glioma patient whose treatment included an IDH1 peptide vaccine. The receptors shown here come from a woman aged 40 to 50 with glioma. Some clones in this sample may be carry-over from other donors' samples.

The rearrangement links TRBV9 to TRBJ1-1; TRBD1 is a possible D gene (5 bases). The CDR3 has 16 amino acids. Germline values: CDR1 SGDLS, CDR2 YYNGEE. V lost 0 bases and J 3 bases, leaving 15 bases between the germline ends. DNA for the CDR3: TGTGCCAGCAGCGTAGGCCAGGGAGGGCTGGACACTGAAGCTTTCTTT. Translated: CASSVGQGGLDTEAFF.

The V and J genes are TRBV19 and TRBJ2-5; D might be TRBD1 (5 bases). Germline loops: CDR1 LNHDA, CDR2 SQIVND (reference sequence). The ends were cut back, 3 bases at V and 5 bases at J, with 13 bases in the middle. The CDR3 sequence is 14 residues long. The CDR3 is CASSIRAWRETQYF. The CDR3, as DNA: TGTGCCAGTAGTATCAGGGCTTGGCGGGAGACCCAGTACTTC.

This chain joins TRBV19 and TRBJ1-5; possible D gene TRBD1, 5 bases. The ends were cut back, 7 bases at V and 2 bases at J, with 9 bases in the middle. CDR3 size: 13 residues. CDR1 is LNHDA, CDR2 SQIVND, per germline (reference sequence). CDR3 loop: CASMLGGNQPQHF. The DNA of the CDR3 is TGTGCCAGTATGCTAGGGGGCAATCAGCCCCAGCATTTT.

CDR3 sequence (DNA): TGCGCCAGCAGCTTGGCCGGCGTCGGGCAAAAACACGAGCAGTACTTC. Residues: CASSLAGVGQKHEQYF. The rearrangement joins TRBV5-1 to TRBJ2-7; D unresolved. Trimming left V 0 bases short and J 5 bases short, with 18 bases between. CDR3 length equals 16 residues. CDR1 and CDR2 (germline): SGHRS, YFSETQ.

In its sample, this clone was seen once. The J gene is TRBJ1-2, the V gene TRBV4-3; 9 bases are shared with TRBD1. Germline CDR1 reads LGHNA; CDR2 reads YSLEER. The CDR3 runs to 15 residues. Trimming took 3 bases from V and 8 from J; bases not matched to a gene: 10. CDR3 coding DNA: TGCGCCAGCAGCCAGACCGGGACAGGGACGAGGGGCTACACCTTC. It specifies CASSQTGTGTRGYTF.

The genes are TRBV19 and TRBJ2-1; the D gene is possibly TRBD1 (6 bases). The length of the CDR3 is 17 residues. Germline loops: CDR1 LNHDA, CDR2 SQIVND (reference sequence). The ends were cut back, 10 bases at V and 8 bases at J, with 30 bases in the middle. The CDR3 sequence is CATQKGVYGTSMDEQFF. For the CDR3, the DNA is TGTGCCACCCAAAAGGGGGTGTACGGGACCAGCATGGATGAGCAGTTCTTC.

The chain recombines TRBV13 with TRBJ2-7, with 7 bases matching TRBD1. The CDR3 is 13 residues long. Germline-derived CDR1 and CDR2 are PRHDT and FYEKMQ (reference sequence). V gave up 5 bases and J gave up 5 bases; unmatched junction bases: 6. The CDR3 spells CASSAWTGDEQYF. The CDR3 DNA follows: TGTGCCAGCAGCGCCTGGACAGGCGACGAGCAGTACTTC.

The chain uses TRBV4-2 and TRBJ1-5, with D perhaps TRBD1 (5 bases). CDR1 is LGHNA and CDR2 is YNFKEQ in the germline V gene. V was trimmed by 4 bases and J by 2 bases, leaving 15 bases between them. This CDR3 contains 16 residues. DNA of the CDR3: TGTGCCAGCAGCCCTCAGACCAGGGCGGGCAATCAGCCCCAGCATTTT. Protein: CASSPQTRAGNQPQHF.

The chain uses TRBV6-9 and TRBJ1-2; D not resolved. Trimming removed 9 bases at V and 1 base at J, with 15 bases between. Germline CDR1 is MNHGY and CDR2 is SVAAGI. The length of the CDR3 is 14 residues. The CDR3 nucleotides are TGTGCCAGGGAACACATCGGTATTAACTATGGCTACACCTTC. It is translated as CAREHIGINYGYTF.

The V and J genes are TRBV28 and TRBJ2-7; TRBD1 is a possible D gene (7 bases). The CDR3 runs 12 residues. Trimming removed 7 bases at V and 7 bases at J, with 14 bases between. Germline values: CDR1 MDHEN, CDR2 SYDVKM. This CDR3 reads CASTPGGWEQYF. The CDR3 DNA is TGTGCCAGCACCCCAGGGGGGTGGGAGCAGTACTTC.

This clone was found a few times. This chain joins TRBV29-1 and TRBJ2-7; D gene ambiguous. CDR1 is SQVTM, CDR2 ANQGSEA, per germline. The CDR3 length is 11 residues. V was clipped by 4 bases and J by 1 base, with 5 bases between them. CDR3 sequence (DNA): TGCAGCGTTGGGACGTCCTACGAGCAGTACTTC. Its translation is CSVGTSYEQYF.

V is TRBV6-5 and J is TRBJ2-5; no clear D. Germline CDR1 MNHEY, CDR2 SVGAGI. The CDR3 loop spans 11 amino acids. The V end was cut by 4 bases, the J end by 5 bases, with 5 bases between. The CDR3 region has the DNA TGTGCCAGCAGTTCTGGGGAGACCCAGTACTTC. This sequence encodes CASSSGETQYF.

This rearrangement joins TRBV5-1 to TRBJ2-2, with TRBD1 matching over 8 bases. The CDR3 loop spans 16 amino acids. V shed 0 bases and J 4 bases; nucleotides not matched to a gene: 5. Germline-derived CDR1 and CDR2 are SGHRS and YFSETQ. The CDR3 loop reads CASSLDPGGVTGELFF. For the CDR3, the DNA is TGCGCCAGCAGCTTGGATCCAGGGGGCGTCACCGGGGAGCTGTTTTTT.

The chain uses TRBV7-9 and TRBJ2-1; TRBD1 matches 8 bases. The CDR3 contains 13 residues. Unmatched junction bases numbered 2, after V lost 5 bases and J lost 5 bases. Germline V gene sequence: CDR1 SEHNR, CDR2 FQNEAQ (reference sequence). The CDR3 DNA is TGTGCCAGCAGCCGGGACAGGAACAATGAGCAGTTCTTC. Its translation: CASSRDRNNEQFF.

This clone has just a few counts. V gene TRBV7-9 combines with J gene TRBJ2-7; D unresolved. The V end was cut by 4 bases, the J end by 3 bases, with 4 bases between. CDR3 length equals 11 residues. Germline CDR1 is SEHNR and CDR2 is FQNEAQ (reference sequence). The CDR3 region is CASSSFYEQYF. The CDR3 coding sequence is TGTGCCAGCAGCTCCTTCTACGAGCAGTACTTC.

V gene TRBV29-1 combines with J gene TRBJ1-1; tentatively, D is TRBD1 (5 bases). The CDR3 is 14 amino acids. The germline V and J ends were trimmed by 7 bases and 1 base, with 16 bases remaining between them. Germline CDR1 and CDR2: SQVTM and ANQGSEA. CDR3 sequence reads: CSGGRMLTNTEAFF. CDR3 nucleotide sequence: TGCAGCGGGGGACGGATGCTTACGAACACTGAAGCTTTCTTT.

V usage is TRBV7-9 and J usage is TRBJ2-5, with TRBD1 matching over 8 bases. The J segment lost 5 bases and the V segment lost 1 base, leaving 9 bases of the junction unmatched. CDR1 is SEHNR and CDR2 is FQNEAQ in the germline V gene (reference sequence). This CDR3 has 16 amino acids. The CDR3: CASSLDIQGAPETQYF. The CDR3 coding sequence is TGTGCCAGCAGCTTAGATATCCAGGGGGCGCCGGAGACCCAGTACTTC.

The chain combines TRBV5-1 with TRBJ1-6; D not resolved. Trimming took 0 bases from V and 6 from J, leaving 10 bases between them. Germline V gene lookup returns CDR1 SGHRS and CDR2 YFSETQ. This CDR3 is built from 15 residues. DNA of the CDR3: TGCGCCAGCAGCTTGGCAGACGTACGTAATTCACCCCTCCACTTT. Amino acid sequence: CASSLADVRNSPLHF.

A single count supports this clone. This chain links TRBV7-9 with TRBJ1-3; D is unclear. The germline CDR1 and CDR2 sequences are SEHNR and FQNEAQ (reference sequence). The CDR3 has 19 residues. V lost 5 bases to trimming and J lost 8 bases, with 31 bases between them. DNA of the CDR3: TGTGCCAGCAGCCGGGCCGTCGGCATGGAGCTCACCTCGAAACACACCATATATTTT. Translated, it gives CASSRAVGMELTSKHTIYF.

A few counts support this clone. The chain uses TRBV7-2 and TRBJ2-3; a possible D gene is TRBD1 (5 bases). V lost 5 bases and J 0 bases, leaving 12 bases between the germline ends. Germline V gives CDR1 SGHTA, CDR2 FQGNSA. The CDR3 totals 15 residues. CDR3 in DNA: TGTGCCAGCAGCCCCCAGGGTATGAGCACAGATACGCAGTATTTT. Translated: CASSPQGMSTDTQYF.

The genes are TRBV28 and TRBJ1-1; TRBD1 agrees at 8 bases. CDR3 length equals 14 residues. CDR1 MDHEN and CDR2 SYDVKM come from the germline V gene. Trimming at V came to 3 bases and at J to 5 bases, leaving 5 bases not matched to a gene. CDR3 in amino acids: CASSFQGADTEAFF. The DNA for the CDR3 is TGTGCCAGCAGTTTTCAGGGGGCCGATACTGAAGCTTTCTTT. Drawing the rest from reference TRBV28 and TRBJ1-1, the complete variable domain is DVKVTQSSRYLVKRTGEKVFLECVQDMDHENMFWYRQDPGLGLRLIYFSYDVKMKEKGDIPEGYSVSREKKERFSLILESASTNQTSMYLCASSFQGADTEAFFGQGTRLTVV.

V and J are TRBV11-1 and TRBJ2-5; 9 nucleotides agree with TRBD2. Germline CDR1 and CDR2: SGHAT and FQDESV (reference sequence). This CDR3 region has 14 residues. Unmatched junction bases numbered 5, after V lost 8 bases and J lost 1 base. CDR3 protein: CASGVAGVQETQYF. DNA for the CDR3: TGTGCCAGCGGGGTAGCGGGGGTCCAAGAGACCCAGTACTTC.

This rearrangement joins TRBV5-6 to TRBJ2-3, with 8 positions matching TRBD2. CDR1 and CDR2 (germline): SGHDT, YYEEEE. V was pared by 5 bases and J by 5 bases, with 10 bases of the junction left unmatched. The CDR3 covers 15 residues. CDR3 bases: TGTGCCAGCAGTTCGGGACTAGAGGAGCAAGATACGCAGTATTTT. Protein: CASSSGLEEQDTQYF.

The rearrangement joins TRBV2 to TRBJ2-7; D perhaps matches TRBD1 (6 bases). CDR3 length: 15 amino acids. The germline CDR1 and CDR2 sequences are SNHLY and FYNNEI. The V end was cut by 8 bases, the J end by 0 bases, with 17 bases between. The CDR3: CASGRDRKTSYEQYF. The CDR3 nucleotides read TGTGCCAGCGGGCGCGACAGGAAGACCTCCTACGAGCAGTACTTC.

The gene calls are TRBV19 and TRBJ2-3; D perhaps matches TRBD2 (5 bases). The germline V gene has CDR1 LNHDA and CDR2 SQIVND (reference sequence). CDR3 length: 14 residues. Trimming removed 2 bases at V and 6 bases at J, with 12 bases between. CDR3 amino acids: CASSIWASSDTQYF. In DNA form, the CDR3 reads TGTGCCAGTAGTATATGGGCTAGCTCGGATACGCAGTATTTT.

This chain joins TRBV7-9 and TRBJ2-5, with D possibly matching TRBD1 (5 bases). The CDR3 extends over 14 amino acids. Deletions cut 6 bases from V and 10 bases from J, with 21 bases between. The germline V gene encodes CDR1 SEHNR and CDR2 FQNEAQ (reference sequence). The CDR3 region has the DNA TGTGCCAGCAGTGCCCGACAGCTCCCCGTGCGCCAGTACTTC. It translates to CASSARQLPVRQYF.

This chain links TRBV11-2 with TRBJ2-2, with TRBD1 matching over 7 bases. V shed 5 bases, J shed 7 bases, and the junction held 7 bases outside the gene matches. The V gene's germline CDR1 is SGHAT and CDR2 FQNNGV. This CDR3 comprises 14 residues. The CDR3 coding sequence is TGTGCCAGCAGCCCTGGGACAGCCCTCGGGGAGCTGTTTTTT. Its protein product is CASSPGTALGELFF. The full variable domain, rest sourced from reference TRBV11-2 and TRBJ2-2, is EAGVAQSPRYKIIEKRQSVAFWCNPISGHATLYWYQQILGQGPKLLIQFQNNGVVDDSQLPKDRFSAERLKGVDSTLKIQPAKLEDSAVYLCASSPGTALGELFFGEGSRLTVL.

This chain joins TRBV9 and TRBJ2-1; 11 bases agree with TRBD1. The CDR3 contains 15 residues. V dropped 3 bases and J dropped 7; count of bases not matched to a gene: 6. The V gene's germline CDR1 is SGDLS and CDR2 YYNGEE. The CDR3 DNA follows: TGTGCCAGCAGCGCCGGGACAGGGGGAGCAAATGAGCAGTTCTTC. As protein: CASSAGTGGANEQFF.

The chain links TRBV5-8 to TRBJ1-1; D remains ambiguous. The CDR3 is 16 amino acids. In germline, CDR1 is SGHTS, CDR2 YDEGEE. V gave up 4 bases and J gave up 4 bases, with 20 bases separating them. The CDR3 DNA reads TGTGCCAGCAGCCCTCCTAGGTCTCGGAGCACCACTGAAGCTTTCTTT. Translating it yields CASSPPRSRSTTEAFF.

The CDR3 here is CASSLAGLTDTQYF. In nucleotides, the CDR3 is TGCGCCAGCAGCTTAGCGGGCCTCACAGATACGCAGTATTTT. The J gene is TRBJ2-3, the V gene TRBV5-1, with D perhaps matching TRBD2 (6 bases). The CDR3 length is 14 residues. Germline CDR1 and CDR2: SGHRS and YFSETQ. V lost 2 bases and J lost 2, with 9 bases in between.

This sequence joins TRBV6-1 and TRBJ1-2; D gene unclear. V gave up 3 bases and J gave up 3 bases, with 8 bases separating them. The length of the CDR3 is 13 residues. Germline values: CDR1 MNHNS, CDR2 SASEGT. This CDR3 reads CASSEADYYGYTF. CDR3 coding DNA: TGTGCCAGCAGTGAGGCAGACTACTATGGCTACACCTTC.

The CDR3: CASSYTISGANTEAFF. CDR3 coding DNA: TGCGCCAGCAGCTATACCATCTCAGGAGCGAACACTGAAGCTTTCTTT. The chain couples TRBV5-1 to TRBJ1-1; no clear D gene. Deletions cut 3 bases from V and 1 base from J, with 16 bases between. The length of the CDR3 is 16 residues. Germline loops: CDR1 SGHRS, CDR2 YFSETQ.